This is a list of T cell receptor beta chains from one sample in a study of blood T cells in healthy people across ages. TCRdb itself ran the 5' RACE reads through MiXCR, one entry per CDR3 protein. The sample lists 580,000 or so distinct CDR3 sequences; roughly 43% were seen once. Material for sequencing was blood. The receptors shown here come from a man older than 75 in good health. Both conserved end residues are part of each CDR3. D genes are given only for firm matches. Some rows mark clone size as missing; the rest say once, few, many or name a class of expanded clone.

d_call	clone_size	v_call	j_call	cdr3_aa	cdr3_nt
.	.	TRBV7-6	TRBJ1-5	CASSLAPGSVDQPQHF	TGTGCCAGCAGCTTAGCTCCGGGTAGCGTTGATCAGCCCCAGCATTTT
.	few	TRBV6-6	TRBJ1-1	CASSNLGQNTEAFF	TGTGCCAGCAGTAACCTGGGACAGAACACTGAAGCTTTCTTT
.	.	TRBV6-2/TRBV6-3	TRBJ2-7	CASSSGVGVLFEQYF	TGTGCCAGCAGTTCGGGAGTTGGGGTATTATTCGAGCAGTACTTC
.	.	TRBV20-1	TRBJ2-7	CSAPQTGSYEQYF	TGCAGTGCACCCCAGACAGGTTCCTACGAGCAGTACTTC
.	.	TRBV9	TRBJ1-1	CASSVHPGPNTEAFF	TGTGCCAGCAGCGTCCACCCGGGACCCAACACTGAAGCTTTCTTT
.	few	TRBV6-5	TRBJ1-1	CASSRTGLSKTEAFF	TGTGCCAGCAGTAGGACGGGACTCTCAAAGACTGAAGCTTTCTTT
.	.	TRBV18	TRBJ2-1	CASSPRTENNEQFF	TGTGCCAGCTCACCCCGGACGGAAAACAATGAGCAGTTCTTC
.	.	TRBV6-1	TRBJ2-5	CASGKGTQYF	TGTGCCAGCGGTAAAGGGACCCAGTACTTC
.	few	TRBV7-9	TRBJ1-1	CASSLEQGNTEAFF	TGTGCCAGCAGCTTAGAACAGGGGAACACTGAAGCTTTCTTT
.	many	TRBV12-3/TRBV12-4	TRBJ1-4	CASSLGRTNEKLFF	TGTGCCAGCAGTTTAGGCCGGACTAATGAAAAACTGTTTTTT
.	many	TRBV6-5	TRBJ1-1	CASSYSNRGGTEAFF	TGTGCCAGCAGTTACTCGAATCGAGGGGGCACTGAAGCTTTCTTT
TRBD2	few	TRBV7-2	TRBJ2-1	CASSPRTSGRAEQFF	TGTGCCAGCAGCCCTAGGACTAGCGGGAGAGCTGAGCAGTTCTTC
TRBD1	few	TRBV20-1	TRBJ2-7	CSASVGRQGYYEQYF	TGCAGTGCTTCAGTGGGTAGACAGGGGTACTACGAGCAGTACTTC
.	.	TRBV7-2	TRBJ2-7	CASSLGAGAVYEQYF	TGTGCCAGCAGCTTAGGTGCAGGCGCGGTCTACGAGCAGTACTTC
TRBD1	.	TRBV20-1	TRBJ1-1	CSARGGTGVAFAEAFF	TGCAGTGCTAGAGGTGGGACAGGGGTGGCTTTCGCTGAAGCTTTCTTT
TRBD1	.	TRBV3-1	TRBJ2-7	CASSAGTGAVYEQYF	TGTGCCAGCAGCGCTGGGACAGGGGCGGTCTACGAGCAGTACTTC
TRBD1	many	TRBV20-1	TRBJ2-3	CSADRAADTQYF	TGCAGTGCGGACAGGGCTGCAGATACGCAGTATTTT
TRBD1	.	TRBV5-1	TRBJ1-4	CASSLGTGRPNEKLFF	TGCGCCAGCAGCTTGGGGACAGGGAGGCCTAATGAAAAACTGTTTTTT
TRBD1	.	TRBV4-1	TRBJ1-2	CASSQGTGGLHGYTF	TGCGCCAGCAGCCAAGGGACAGGGGGACTGCATGGCTACACCTTC
.	few	TRBV28	TRBJ1-5	CASSLYIHNQPQHF	TGTGCCAGCAGTTTATACATTCACAATCAGCCCCAGCATTTT
TRBD1	.	TRBV28	TRBJ1-2	CAIRAGTDYGYTF	TGTGCCATCCGGGCCGGGACAGACTATGGCTACACCTTC
.	.	TRBV3-1	TRBJ2-3	CASSQGWADTQYF	TGTGCCAGCAGCCAAGGTTGGGCAGATACGCAGTATTTT
.	many	TRBV6-6	TRBJ2-1	CASTFGASSYNEQFF	TGTGCCAGCACCTTTGGAGCCTCCTCCTACAATGAGCAGTTCTTC
.	few	TRBV20-1	TRBJ2-4	CSATRTAKNIQYF	TGCAGTGCCACGAGGACAGCCAAAAACATTCAGTACTTC
.	.	TRBV5-6	TRBJ1-1	CASSFRQPWEAFF	TGTGCCAGCAGCTTCCGACAGCCCTGGGAGGCTTTCTTT
TRBD2	.	TRBV5-1	TRBJ2-7	CASAVGRAYEQYF	TGCGCCAGCGCAGTCGGGAGGGCTTACGAGCAGTACTTC
.	many	TRBV7-6	TRBJ2-1	CASSLYPGGRSSYNEQFF	TGTGCCAGCAGCTTATATCCGGGGGGCCGTAGCTCCTACAATGAGCAGTTCTTC
.	many	TRBV6-5	TRBJ2-1	CASSYSEDPYNEQFF	TGTGCCAGCAGTTACTCGGAGGACCCCTACAATGAGCAGTTCTTC
.	.	TRBV7-2	TRBJ2-7	CASSLEGGYSFEQYF	TGTGCCAGCAGCTTAGAGGGTGGGTATTCCTTCGAGCAGTACTTC
TRBD2	.	TRBV5-6	TRBJ2-3	CASSWLTSGRADTQYF	TGTGCCAGCAGCTGGTTAACTAGCGGGAGGGCGGATACGCAGTATTTT
.	.	TRBV4-3	TRBJ2-3	CASSQDKWGFGGDTQYF	TGCGCCAGCAGCCAAGATAAATGGGGGTTCGGGGGAGATACGCAGTATTTT
.	.	TRBV4-2	TRBJ2-3	CASSHKRQNTDTQYF	TGTGCCAGCAGCCATAAGCGACAGAACACAGATACGCAGTATTTT
TRBD2	few	TRBV9	TRBJ2-1	CASSVDWSGSSYNEQFF	TGTGCCAGCAGCGTAGACTGGAGCGGGAGTTCCTACAATGAGCAGTTCTTC
.	.	TRBV29-1	TRBJ2-7	CSVGGGEQYF	TGCAGCGTAGGGGGGGGCGAGCAGTACTTC
.	.	TRBV5-1	TRBJ1-1	CASSLRGSEAFF	TGCGCCAGCAGCTTGCGGGGGTCGGAAGCTTTCTTT
TRBD1	.	TRBV5-1	TRBJ1-4	CASSFVAGGVTNEKLFF	TGCGCCAGCAGCTTCGTGGCAGGGGGGGTTACTAATGAAAAACTGTTTTTT
TRBD2	once	TRBV7-2	TRBJ2-3	CASSAGTTNTRYF	TGTGCCAGCAGCGCCGGGACTACCAATACGCGGTATTTT
.	.	TRBV28	TRBJ2-4	CASKRGGPISDIQYF	TGTGCCAGCAAGCGTGGAGGACCCATCTCGGACATTCAGTACTTC
.	.	TRBV29-1	TRBJ2-1	CSVEEASWYNEQFF	TGCAGCGTTGAAGAGGCTAGCTGGTACAATGAGCAGTTCTTC
.	.	TRBV29-1	TRBJ2-3	CSAAEVTSTDTQYF	TGCAGCGCCGCGGAGGTGACTAGCACAGATACGCAGTATTTT
TRBD2	.	TRBV10-3	TRBJ2-5	CATETSGGQETQYF	TGTGCCACCGAGACTAGCGGGGGCCAAGAGACCCAGTACTTC
TRBD2	.	TRBV7-3	TRBJ2-1	CASSLAGARVNEQFF	TGTGCCAGCAGCTTAGCGGGAGCACGCGTGAATGAGCAGTTCTTC
.	.	TRBV14	TRBJ1-1	CASSQDRFRANTEAFF	TGTGCCAGCAGCCAAGATCGGTTCAGGGCGAACACTGAAGCTTTCTTT
TRBD1	.	TRBV5-1	TRBJ2-1	CASNLGQGGDEQFF	TGCGCCAGCAACTTGGGACAGGGGGGGGATGAGCAGTTCTTC
.	few	TRBV5-1	TRBJ1-2	CASSPVPGSNYGYTF	TGCGCCAGCAGCCCGGTCCCCGGAAGTAACTATGGCTACACCTTC
.	.	TRBV2	TRBJ1-1	CASSEGVAFF	TGTGCCAGCAGTGAGGGGGTAGCTTTCTTT
TRBD2	once	TRBV7-2	TRBJ2-3	CASSRLAGGGTDTQYF	TGTGCCAGCAGTCGACTAGCGGGGGGTGGCACAGATACGCAGTATTTT